These 16 T cell receptor beta chains were sequenced from one sample in a study of patients and donors after allogeneic stem cell transplantation. Via MiXCR, TCRdb re-called the RT-PCR reads, giving one row per CDR3 protein. This sample has around 240,000 distinct CDR3 sequences; 11% to 15% occur once, and the top ten carry around 10%. The sample consisted of blood, either unsorted or a sorted T cell fraction (not recorded which). These receptors were obtained from a human donor who was either an allogeneic HSCT recipient or a stem cell or donor lymphocyte infusion donor (not recorded which). It is not recorded whose cells these are; they may come from a transplant donor.

This clonotype showed up just a few times. This chain's CDR3 is CASSFAATGTGELFF. The CDR3, as DNA: TGTGCCAGCAGCTTTGCGGCCACGGGCACCGGGGAGCTGTTTTTT. V is TRBV11-2 and J is TRBJ2-2; D is uncertain. Germline loops: CDR1 SGHAT, CDR2 FQNNGV. The germline V and J ends were trimmed by 3 bases and 4 bases, with 12 bases remaining between them. There are 15 residues in the CDR3. Variable domain in full (rest from reference TRBV11-2 and TRBJ2-2): EAGVAQSPRYKIIEKRQSVAFWCNPISGHATLYWYQQILGQGPKLLIQFQNNGVVDDSQLPKDRFSAERLKGVDSTLKIQPAKLEDSAVYLCASSFAATGTGELFFGEGSRLTVL.

The chain couples TRBV5-1 to TRBJ2-7; the match to TRBD1 covers 10 bases. The CDR3 length is 15 residues. V dropped 3 bases and J dropped 2; count of bases not matched to a gene: 5. Germline CDR1 reads SGHRS; CDR2 reads YFSETQ. CDR3: CASSSTGTGAYEQYF. DNA of the CDR3: TGCGCCAGCAGCTCCACCGGGACAGGGGCCTACGAGCAGTACTTC.

A remark on this clonotype: A read error may explain this, as a much larger clone is one base away. V and J are TRBV19 and TRBJ2-2; a weak D match, TRBD2 (5 bases). Germline V gene lookup returns CDR1 LNHDA and CDR2 SQIVND (reference sequence). The CDR3 has 15 amino acids. The chain's CDR3 is CATTPTSLATRELFF. The DNA for the CDR3 is TGTGCCACCACTCCAACTAGTTTAGCCACCCGGGAGCTGTTTTTT.

This clonotype has a single count. CDR3 nucleotides: TGTGCCAGCAGCTCCTCCGCGGAGCAGTACTTC. This translates into CASSSSAEQYF. The chain combines TRBV7-3 with TRBJ2-7; D call uncertain. Trimming cost V 4 bases and J 7 bases, with 8 bases left between them. The CDR3 extends over 11 amino acids. Germline lookup yields CDR1 SGHTA and CDR2 FQGTGA.

The J gene is TRBJ1-2, the V gene TRBV6-5, with 8 positions matching TRBD1. V trimming: 2 bases; J trimming: 8 bases; junction bases outside the gene matches: 10. The CDR3 totals 15 residues. CDR1 is MNHEY and CDR2 is SVGAGI in the germline V gene. The CDR3 reads CASSYPTGVTNGYTF. CDR3 sequence (DNA): TGTGCCAGCAGTTACCCGACAGGGGTTACGAACGGCTACACCTTC.

This clonotype was counted between two and nine times. The CDR3 DNA is TGTGCCAGCAGTTACTCGCGCCCGGGGGAGATGAACACCGGGGAGCTGTTTTTT. Translation: CASSYSRPGEMNTGELFF. The chain is built from TRBV6-7 and TRBJ2-2; D perhaps matches TRBD2 (6 bases). TRBV6-7 is an open reading frame whose function is uncertain. The CDR3 contains 18 residues. V gave up 0 bases and J gave up 1 base, with 15 bases separating them.

The sample holds many counts of this clonotype. This sequence joins TRBV24-1 and TRBJ1-5; 12 bases match TRBD1. V shed 4 bases and J 7 bases; nucleotides not matched to a gene: 7. Germline V lookup: CDR1 KGHDR, CDR2 SFDVKD. CDR3 length: 16 amino acids. Here the CDR3 reads CATSEGGQGAAQPQHF. CDR3 coding DNA: TGTGCCACCAGTGAAGGGGGACAGGGGGCCGCCCAGCCCCAGCATTTT.

The genes are TRBV20-1 and TRBJ2-5, with D possibly matching TRBD2 (7 bases). The CDR3 is 16 amino acids. V was shortened by 1 base and J by 0 bases, with 15 bases between the two germline ends. Germline values: CDR1 DFQATT, CDR2 SNEGSKA (reference sequence). The CDR3, as DNA: TGCAGTGCTAGAGGATGGGGGGGGGCCCACCAAGAGACCCAGTACTTC. Translating gives CSARGWGGAHQETQYF.

This clonotype was seen a handful of times. The V gene is TRBV6-6, the J gene TRBJ1-2; 8 positions match TRBD1. J gave up 6 bases and V 6 bases, and 6 bases lay outside the gene matches. This CDR3 is 13 amino acids long. Germline CDR1 MNHNY, CDR2 SVGAGI (reference sequence). The CDR3 loop reads CASRVDRVDGYTF. CDR3 in DNA: TGTGCCAGCAGGGTGGACAGGGTAGATGGCTACACCTTC.

This chain connects TRBV7-9 to TRBJ2-5; TRBD1 aligns across 11 bases. The germline V gene has CDR1 SEHNR and CDR2 FQNEAQ (reference sequence). The CDR3 runs to 15 residues. The V segment lost 1 base and the J segment 4 bases; nucleotides outside the gene matches: 2. CDR3 in amino acids: CASSLGGTGGETQYF. DNA of the CDR3: TGTGCCAGCAGCTTAGGGGGGACAGGGGGAGAGACCCAGTACTTC.

The chain joins TRBV24-1 to TRBJ2-1, with 9 nucleotides matching TRBD2. J was trimmed by 2 bases and V by 8 bases; bases with no gene match: 3. The germline V gene has CDR1 KGHDR and CDR2 SFDVKD. The CDR3 extends over 14 amino acids. The CDR3 DNA reads TGTGCCACCACCGGCGGGAGGGCCTACAATGAGCAGTTCTTC. Protein: CATTGGRAYNEQFF.

This clonotype has ten or more counts. The gene calls are TRBV29-1 and TRBJ1-1; 8 bases line up with TRBD1. The CDR3 extends over 16 amino acids. Trimming cost V 1 base and J 4 bases; bases outside gene matches: 11. The germline gives CDR1 SQVTM, CDR2 ANQGSEA. CDR3 region: CSVEGTGFWLGTEAFF. In DNA, the CDR3 is TGCAGCGTTGAAGGGACAGGGTTTTGGTTGGGCACTGAAGCTTTCTTT.

The chain combines TRBV2 with TRBJ2-5; 7 nucleotides match TRBD2. The CDR3 totals 15 residues. J gave up 5 bases and V 6 bases, and 12 bases lay outside the gene matches. CDR1 is SNHLY and CDR2 is FYNNEI in the germline V gene. CDR3 amino acids: CASSSRGTTGETQYF. The CDR3 DNA sequence: TGTGCCAGCAGCTCACGGGGGACTACGGGGGAGACCCAGTACTTC.

This clonotype has at least ten counts. This chain uses TRBV9 with TRBJ2-2, with 15 bases aligning to TRBD2. The germline CDR1 and CDR2 sequences are SGDLS and YYNGEE. The CDR3 is made up of 19 amino acids. Trimming cost V 3 bases and J 1 base; bases outside gene matches: 7. Written as DNA, the CDR3 is TGTGCCAGCAGCGAAGGACTAGCGGGGGGGCTAAGGAACACCGGGGAGCTGTTTTTT. Its translation is CASSEGLAGGLRNTGELFF. Supplemented by reference TRBV9 and TRBJ2-2, the full variable domain reads DSGVTQTPKHLITATGQRVTLRCSPRSGDLSVYWYQQSLDQGLQFLIQYYNGEERAKGNILERFSAQQFPDLHSELNLSSLELGDSALYFCASSEGLAGGLRNTGELFFGEGSRLTVL.

The table lists this clonotype with many counts. This chain joins TRBV5-6 and TRBJ1-5, with D perhaps TRBD1 (6 bases). V was shortened by 3 bases and J by 5 bases, with 12 bases between the two germline ends. Germline lookup yields CDR1 SGHDT and CDR2 YYEEEE. The CDR3 covers 14 residues. The CDR3 DNA sequence: TGTGCCAGCAGCTCGGACAGCACCGATCAGCCCCAGCATTTT. As protein: CASSSDSTDQPQHF.

Ten or more counts support this clonotype. The rearrangement links TRBV7-2 to TRBJ2-7; D assignment may be TRBD1 or TRBD2 (6 bases each). Germline V gene data show CDR1 as SGHTA and CDR2 as FQGNSA. The length of the CDR3 is 15 residues. Trimming shortened V by 5 bases and J by 2 bases, and 16 bases separated the two germline ends. The CDR3 protein is CASSTQGSGPYEQYF. Here the CDR3 DNA reads TGTGCCAGCAGCACACAGGGTAGCGGCCCCTACGAGCAGTACTTC.